A single sample is the source of the 14 T cell receptor beta chains below, sequenced in a study of untreated major depressive disorder. Here immunoSEQ multiplex PCR was the method, and the copy in TCRdb shows in-frame clones only, minus some. The sample contains 20,000 or so clones, more than 75% of which appear only once. Sample: CD4+ T cells from PBMCs. The receptors shown here come from a woman in her 30s in good health.

The J gene is TRBJ1-2, the V gene TRBV29-1; D might be TRBD1 (6 bases). Germline V gene sequence: CDR1 SQVTM, CDR2 ANQGSEA. This CDR3 comprises 12 residues. Trimming left V 4 bases short and J 0 bases short, with 6 bases between. This CDR3 reads CSVGQANYGYTF. The CDR3 nucleotides are TGCAGCGTTGGACAGGCTAACTATGGCTACACCTTC.

This chain joins TRBV6-6 and TRBJ2-2; 9 positions agree with TRBD2. The CDR3 extends over 16 amino acids. With 0 bases clipped from V and 7 bases from J, the junction kept 6 bases outside the gene matches. In germline, CDR1 is MNHNY, CDR2 SVGAGI (reference sequence). The chain's CDR3 is CASSYSVAGDGGELFF. The CDR3 region has the DNA TGTGCCAGCAGTTACTCGGTAGCGGGAGACGGCGGGGAGCTGTTTTTT.

The CDR3 here is CSAIAGGPEFF. CDR3 coding DNA: TGCAGTGCCATAGCGGGAGGGCCTGAGTTCTTC. This sequence joins TRBV20-1 and TRBJ2-1, with TRBD2 matching over 11 bases. CDR3 length: 11 residues. CDR1 DFQATT and CDR2 SNEGSKA come from the germline V gene (reference sequence). Trimming removed 6 bases from V and 14 bases from J; junction bases left unmatched: 6.

The genes are TRBV27 and TRBJ2-5, with D possibly matching TRBD2 (7 bases). CDR3 length: 14 residues. Between the trimmed V and J ends, which lost 6 bases and 4 bases, there was a span of 15 bases. Per germline, CDR1 MNHEY and CDR2 SMNVEV (reference sequence). This chain's CDR3 is CASRRGGSGETQYF. The CDR3 nucleotides are TGTGCCAGCAGGCGCGGGGGCTCTGGAGAGACCCAGTACTTC.

The V gene is TRBV9, the J gene TRBJ2-7; D unresolved. With 0 bases removed from V and 2 bases from J, the gap between germline ends came to 12 bases. The CDR3 spans 15 residues. Germline V gene sequence: CDR1 SGDLS, CDR2 YYNGEE. DNA of the CDR3: TGTGCCAGCAGCGTAGAAATAGACGCCCCCTACGAGCAGTACTTC. Encoded protein: CASSVEIDAPYEQYF.

The rearrangement uses TRBV5-6 and TRBJ1-6; perhaps TRBD1 as D (6 bases). CDR3 length: 16 residues. Per germline, CDR1 SGHDT and CDR2 YYEEEE. V was shortened by 4 bases and J by 0 bases, with 11 bases between the two germline ends. The CDR3 loop reads CASSRDTVSYNSPLHF. CDR3 sequence (DNA): TGTGCCAGCAGCCGGGACACTGTCTCCTATAATTCACCCCTCCACTTT.

By frequency in the sample, this clone is medium-sized. The chain is built from TRBV10-3 and TRBJ2-7, with unresolved D. There are 14 residues in the CDR3. Trimming took off 6 bases at V and 2 bases at J, with 14 bases between the two ends. In germline, CDR1 is ENHRY, CDR2 SYGVKD. The CDR3: CAISTTRAPYEQYF. For the CDR3, the DNA is TGTGCCATCAGCACTACACGGGCCCCCTACGAGCAGTACTTC.

The gene calls are TRBV6-5 and TRBJ1-5, with 8 bases lining up with TRBD1. Losses at the gene ends were 9 bases for V and 5 bases for J; bases not matched to a gene: 12. This CDR3 contains 15 residues. CDR1 is MNHEY and CDR2 is SVGAGI in the germline V gene. Here the CDR3 reads CARPGQAAGDQPQHF. The CDR3 DNA is TGTGCCAGACCGGGACAGGCAGCCGGGGATCAGCCCCAGCATTTT.

The chain couples TRBV29-1 to TRBJ2-1; 8 bases line up with TRBD1. CDR1 and CDR2 (germline): SQVTM, ANQGSEA. Trimming took 7 bases from V and 9 from J; bases not matched to a gene: 11. The CDR3 extends over 13 amino acids. CDR3 coding DNA: TGCAGCGGCGACCTTACAGGGGGAAGTGAGCAGTTCTTC. As protein: CSGDLTGGSEQFF.

The CDR3 nucleotides read TGTGCCAGCAGGTCAGGGGGACTAGCGGGAGAGGTTGAGCAGTTCTTC. Encoded protein: CASRSGGLAGEVEQFF. The chain combines TRBV5-4 with TRBJ2-1, with 14 bases identical to TRBD2. CDR3 length equals 16 residues. The J segment lost 9 bases and the V segment lost 5 bases, leaving 10 bases of the junction unmatched. Germline V gene lookup returns CDR1 SGHNT and CDR2 YYREEE (reference sequence).

V is TRBV5-1 and J is TRBJ2-1; D may match TRBD1 or TRBD2 (5 bases each). The V end lost 3 bases, the J end lost 0 bases, and 10 bases lay between the germline ends. Germline loops: CDR1 SGHRS, CDR2 YFSETQ. This CDR3 is 15 amino acids long. The CDR3 reads CASSSGTGSYNEQFF. Written as DNA, the CDR3 is TGCGCCAGCAGCTCCGGGACGGGCTCCTACAATGAGCAGTTCTTC.

This rearrangement joins TRBV27 to TRBJ2-3; D call uncertain. The CDR3 runs to 12 residues. Germline V gene lookup returns CDR1 MNHEY and CDR2 SMNVEV (reference sequence). V was clipped by 3 bases and J by 9 bases, with 10 bases between them. In DNA form, the CDR3 reads TGTGCCAGCAGTTTTCCGCTAGGGACGCAGTATTTT. It translates to CASSFPLGTQYF.

The chain is built from TRBV6-5 and TRBJ1-3; D may be TRBD1 (5 bases). This CDR3 comprises 14 residues. Looked up from germline, CDR1 is MNHEY and CDR2 is SVGAGI. V shed 4 bases and J shed 4 bases, with 11 bases lying between them. The CDR3 here is CASSLGGTGNTIYF. CDR3 in DNA: TGTGCCAGCAGTTTGGGGGGGACGGGAAACACCATATATTTT.

The V call is TRBV15, the J call TRBJ2-5; no firm D call. Trimming left V 0 bases short and J 6 bases short, with 5 bases between. CDR3 length: 12 amino acids. CDR1 is LNHNV and CDR2 is YYDKDF in the germline V gene (reference sequence). This chain's CDR3 is CATSRDSQTQYF. CDR3 sequence (DNA): TGTGCCACCAGCAGAGATAGTCAGACCCAGTACTTC.